The TCR beta chain described here comes from a study of blood T cells in healthy people across ages. A second PCR, run for about 6 to 11 cycles, used a sample-barcoded 5' primer plus a J-beta primer mix. TCRdb re-derived calls from the 5' RACE reads in MiXCR, one entry per CDR3 protein. The top ten hold less than 5% of the sample, which has approximately 1.5 million distinct CDR3 sequences, approximately 43% seen once. Germline V gene lookup returns CDR1 DFQATT and CDR2 SNEGSKA (reference sequence). V was clipped by 0 bases and J by 7 bases; unmatched bases: 8. There are 16 residues in the CDR3. This clonotype has a handful of counts. What it binds is not known. Whole-study results and caveats: Estimated diversity that came from one million T cells was considered an underestimate. Since the PBMCs were unsorted, naive and antigen-experienced cells could not be conclusively compared. Long-lived and aged donors differed, with more naive CD4+ cells and higher diversity in the long-lived.

Sequenced sample: blood. The clonotype originates from a woman under 30 in good health. The chain is built from TRBV20-1 and TRBJ1-6; the match to TRBD1 covers 8 bases. Here the CDR3 reads CSAREGRGQRNSPLHF. The CDR3 bases are TGCAGTGCTAGAGAGGGCAGGGGGCAACGAAATTCACCCCTCCACTTT.